The 25 T cell receptor beta chains reported below all come from one sample, sequenced in a study of tumor and adjacent non-tumor tissue in lung cancer. The template was RNA from unsorted bulk tissue. Three rounds of nested PCR, following a modified ARM-PCR protocol, produced the TCRbeta library. Via MiXCR, TCRdb re-called the multiplex PCR reads, giving one row per CDR3 protein. The sample consists of fewer than 130,000 distinct CDR3 sequences, nearly 85% of them appearing once. Sequencing was done on a sample of lung tumor tissue. The receptors were gathered from a man between 65 and 80 years old with non-small cell lung cancer.

Notes on this clonotype: At one boundary the junction diverges from the germline segment, which might be a read error. The rearrangement joins TRBV29-1 to TRBJ2-5; D uncertain. The CDR3 is 12 amino acids. CDR1 is SQVTM, CDR2 ANQGSEA, per germline. The CDR3 bases are TGCAGCGTTAAAGTCGGCGGAGAGACCCGGTACTTC. This gives the protein CSVKVGGETRYF.

This sequence joins TRBV6-2 or TRBV6-3 and TRBJ1-6, with TRBD1 matching over 9 bases. V was pared by 7 bases and J by 6 bases, with 10 bases of the junction left unmatched. This CDR3 has 16 residues. Germline CDR1 and CDR2: MNHEY and SVGEGT. The CDR3 region is CASITGTGSSNSPLHF. CDR3 DNA sequence: TGTGCCAGCATAACCGGGACAGGGAGCTCTAATTCACCCCTCCACTTT.

A remark on this clonotype: The final CDR3 position lacks the conserved phenylalanine or tryptophan, pointing to a likely read error. Because the CDR3's place on the DNA is in doubt, the DNA is left out and the CDR3 is given as listed by TCRdb. V gene TRBV10-2 combines with J gene TRBJ2-1; TRBD2, the table's D call, lacks a check against the DNA. Including both end residues, the CDR3 is 14 amino acids long. Germline assignment: CDR1 WSHSY and CDR2 SAAADI. The CDR3 sequence is CASGEPPQVHEQFL.

Regarding this clonotype: A read error may account for a junction end that differs from germline. The chain links TRBV11-2 to TRBJ2-2; perhaps D is TRBD1 or TRBD2 (5 bases each). Germline CDR1 reads SGHAT; CDR2 reads FQNNGV. This CDR3 has 14 residues. The CDR3 reads CASELTVSTGELFF. The CDR3 nucleotides are TGTGCCAGCGAACTGACAGTAAGTACCGGGGAGCTGTTTTTC.

With respect to this clonotype: A junction boundary mismatches the germline segment, possibly from a read error. The chain joins TRBV28 to TRBJ1-2, with no clear D. There are 13 residues in the CDR3. Per germline, CDR1 MDHEN and CDR2 SYDVKM. CDR3 nucleotide sequence: TGTGCCAGCGGGAGCAGGTTCGGCTATGGCTACACTTTC. As protein: CASGSRFGYGYTF.

Ten or more counts support this clonotype. In DNA form, the CDR3 reads TGTGCCAGCAGCTCCGGACAATTTTCCTATGGCTACACCTTC. The encoded protein is CASSSGQFSYGYTF. This chain uses TRBV28 with TRBJ1-2; D is possibly TRBD1 (5 bases). The V and J ends lost 6 bases and 4 bases respectively, with 15 bases between them. Per germline, CDR1 MDHEN and CDR2 SYDVKM. The CDR3 is made up of 14 amino acids.

Concerning this clonotype itself: This may come from a read error, since a much larger clone is one base off. The chain links TRBV7-8 to TRBJ1-3; unclear D gene. The CDR3 is made up of 14 amino acids. Germline V gene data show CDR1 as SGHVS and CDR2 as FQNEAQ. The DNA of the CDR3 is TGTGCCAGCAGAGTTGCGCACTCTGGAAACATCATATATTTT. As protein: CASRVAHSGNIIYF.

The rearrangement uses TRBV6-1 and TRBJ2-1; tentative D call: TRBD2 (6 bases). This CDR3 is built from 16 residues. Germline V gene data show CDR1 as MNHNS and CDR2 as SASEGT. V lost 4 bases and J 7 bases, leaving 20 bases between the germline ends. The CDR3 DNA reads TGTGCCAGCAGTGCTATAATAGCTGGAGGGCATAATGAGCAGTTCTTC. Encoded protein: CASSAIIAGGHNEQFF.

A word on this clonotype: Compared with germline, one end of the junction differs, possibly owing to a read error. The chain carries TRBV10-2 and TRBJ1-1; 10 nucleotides agree with TRBD1. The CDR3 totals 12 residues. Germline-derived CDR1 and CDR2 are WSHSY and SAAADI. The CDR3 DNA reads TGCGCCAACTGGGACAGGGGCGCTGAAGCTCTCTTT. It specifies CANWDRGAEALF.

V is TRBV5-5 and J is TRBJ2-7; weak D call: TRBD1 (6 bases). V gave up 0 bases and J gave up 10 bases, with 26 bases separating them. Germline CDR1 and CDR2: SGHKS and YYEKEE (reference sequence). CDR3 length: 17 amino acids. The CDR3 protein is CASSLAEGEFSLGEQYF. The CDR3 bases are TGTGCCAGCAGCTTGGCCGAGGGGGAGTTCAGTCTTGGCGAACAGTACTTC.

The gene calls are TRBV20-1 and TRBJ2-1; D is uncertain. Trimming left V 5 bases short and J 6 bases short, with 14 bases between. The germline V gene encodes CDR1 DFQATT and CDR2 SNEGSKA (reference sequence). The CDR3 loop spans 13 amino acids. The CDR3 spells CSAGQTSSNEQFF. CDR3 sequence (DNA): TGCAGTGCTGGTCAGACCAGCAGCAATGAGCAGTTCTTC.

This chain connects TRBV5-6 to TRBJ1-5, with unresolved D. V gave up 4 bases and J gave up 7 bases, with 18 bases separating them. CDR3 length: 15 amino acids. The germline V gene encodes CDR1 SGHDT and CDR2 YYEEEE. The CDR3 DNA is TGTGCCAGCAGCCTGGGCGCGAGAGTAGGACAGCCCCAGCATTTT. Its protein is CASSLGARVGQPQHF. Full variable domain (remainder filled in from reference TRBV5-6 and TRBJ1-5): DAGVTQSPTHLIKTRGQQVTLRCSPKSGHDTVSWYQQALGQGPQFIFQYYEEEERQRGNFPDRFSGHQFPNYSSELNVNALLLGDSALYLCASSLGARVGQPQHFGDGTRLSIL.

Remarks on this clonotype: Its ends do not fully match the called genes, so a read error is possible. J is TRBJ2-7 and V is TRBV28, with D possibly called TRBD1 or TRBD2 (5 bases each). The CDR3 is 14 residues long. Per the germline V gene, CDR1 is MDHEN and CDR2 is SYDVKM. The CDR3 reads CACSPGTAPYEQYF. The CDR3 DNA sequence: TGTGCCTGCAGCCCCGGGACCGCCCCCTACGAGCAGTACTTC.

Comment on this clonotype: The CDR3 does not close with the conserved phenylalanine or tryptophan, likely indicating a read error. The chain employs TRBV12-3 or TRBV12-4 and TRBJ2-5, with a possible D match to TRBD2 (5 bases). The CDR3 length is 15 residues. The V end lost 6 bases, the J end lost 5 bases, and 19 bases lay between the germline ends. This CDR3 reads CASSGLVGVVETQYV. The CDR3 nucleotides are TGTGCCAGCAGCGGGCTAGTGGGAGTCGTGGAGACCCAGTACGTC.

The rearrangement links TRBV12-5 to TRBJ1-5, with a weak D call TRBD2 (5 bases). With the DNA end fitting TRBJ2-3 better, the J assignment may be wrong. Germline CDR1 LGHNT, CDR2 FRNRAP. The CDR3 extends over 13 amino acids. CDR3 protein: CASGFTRNQPQYF. CDR3 nucleotides: TGTGCTAGTGGTTTTACTAGAAATCAGCCCCAGTATTTT.

About this clonotype itself: This may be a read error, as it is one base from a much larger clone. The chain couples TRBV20-1 to TRBJ2-5; no clear D. The germline V gene has CDR1 DFQATT and CDR2 SNEGSKA (reference sequence). The CDR3 has 16 amino acids. The V end was cut by 3 bases, the J end by 8 bases, with 25 bases between. The CDR3 sequence: CSASSFTERPVDTQYF. CDR3 sequence (DNA): TGCAGTGCTAGTTCCTTCACGGAAAGGCCGGTGGATACCCAGTACTTC.

This clonotype was observed a single time. A read error is possible here, since a much larger clone lies one base away. The chain has TRBV20-1 and TRBJ2-1; 10 bases map to TRBD2. The CDR3 sequence is 12 residues long. J lost 12 bases, V lost 5 bases, and 7 bases had no gene match. Germline V gene data show CDR1 as DFQATT and CDR2 as SNEGSKA (reference sequence). The CDR3 protein is CSAEPAGGPQFF. The DNA for the CDR3 is TGCAGTGCTGAGCCAGCGGGGGGGCCGCAGTTCTTC.

Regarding this clonotype: An end of the junction does not agree with germline; a read error may underlie this. This chain links TRBV4-2 with TRBJ2-5; 13 nucleotides align to TRBD2. The CDR3 is 18 residues long. The germline CDR1 and CDR2 sequences are LGHNA and YNFKEQ. This chain's CDR3 is CASSQELAGGRTQETHYF. The CDR3 bases are TGTGCCAGCAGCCAAGAACTAGCGGGGGGGAGGACCCAAGAGACCCACTACTTC.

To note about this clonotype: A clone one base away is much larger, so this may be a read error. The chain carries TRBV7-9 and TRBJ2-2, with D tentatively TRBD2 (5 bases). Trimming took 3 bases from V and 7 from J, leaving 18 bases between them. CDR3 length equals 16 residues. CDR1 is SEHNR, CDR2 FQNEAQ, per germline (reference sequence). DNA of the CDR3: TGTGCCAGCAGCTTCACCATCCGGGGTCTTGACGGGGAGCTGTTTTTT. Translated: CASSFTIRGLDGELFF. The whole variable domain, remainder taken from reference TRBV7-9 and TRBJ2-2, is DTGVSQNPRHKITKRGQNVTFRCDPISEHNRLYWYRQTLGQGPEFLTYFQNEAQLEKSRLLSDRFSAERPKGSFSTLEIQRTEQGDSAMYLCASSFTIRGLDGELFFGEGSRLTVL.

For this clonotype: An end of the junction differs from the germline gene, which may be a read error. The chain recombines TRBV29-1 with TRBJ1-2; no clear D. CDR3 size: 11 residues. CDR1 and CDR2 (germline): SQVTM, ANQGSEA. CDR3 residues: CSVVDGYGYTF. As DNA, the CDR3 is TGCAGTGTTGTGGACGGTTATGGCTACACGTTC.

As for this clonotype: It is likely a read error, because the conserved phenylalanine at the end of the CDR3 is missing. This chain joins TRBV5-5 and TRBJ1-1; D might be TRBD1 (5 bases). This CDR3 spans 16 amino acids. The germline V gene encodes CDR1 SGHKS and CDR2 YYEKEE (reference sequence). CDR3 amino acids: CTNPLIPPRGVTEAFI. CDR3 bases: TGTACCAACCCATTAATTCCCCCCAGAGGGGTTACTGAAGCTTTCATT.

As for this clonotype: No conserved phenylalanine or tryptophan is present at the end of the CDR3, so a read error is the likely explanation. The chain links TRBV25-1 to TRBJ2-7, with a weak D call TRBD1 (5 bases). The CDR3 has 14 amino acids. Germline-derived CDR1 and CDR2 are MGHDK and SYGVNS. Trimming removed 1 base from V and 6 bases from J, with 13 bases in between. DNA for the CDR3: TGTGCCAGCAGTGAATCGGGCCTAAGGGGCGAGCAGTACTGC. Protein sequence: CASSESGLRGEQYC.

For this clonotype: Given the absence of the conserved phenylalanine or tryptophan at the CDR3 end, a read error is likely. V usage is TRBV11-2 and J usage is TRBJ1-1; the D gene is possibly TRBD1 (6 bases). CDR1 and CDR2 from the germline V gene are SGHAT and FQNNGV. The CDR3 is 14 residues long. The CDR3 DNA sequence: TGTGGCAACAGCTTCGGCGGGGGCCGGACTGAAGCTTTCATT. Protein sequence: CGNSFGGGRTEAFI.

Turning to this clonotype: At one of its ends the junction is not consistent with the germline gene, which may arise from a read error. This chain uses TRBV11-3 with TRBJ1-1; D uncertain. Germline loops: CDR1 SGHNT, CDR2 YENEEA. The CDR3 length is 14 residues. CDR3 DNA: TGTGCCAACAGCTTACACATGATGAACATTGAAGCTTTCTTT. Its protein is CANSLHMMNIEAFF.

As to this clonotype: An end of the junction does not agree with germline; a read error may underlie this. The genes are TRBV6-5 and TRBJ2-1, with TRBD2 matching 12 bases. CDR1 and CDR2 from the germline V gene are MNHEY and SVGAGI. This CDR3 comprises 14 residues. The CDR3 loop is CASSGGLAGGKHFF. CDR3 in DNA: TGTGCCAGCAGTGGGGGACTAGCGGGCGGCAAGCATTTCTTC.